The 17 T cell receptor beta chains below come from one sample, sequenced in a study of blood T cell repertoires in COVID-19 (dated by TCRdb to the early 2020s). The library was generated by the immunoSEQ multiplex PCR assay. TCRdb retrieved this table from immuneACCESS and kept in-frame rearrangements only. Not all clones are present; in checked studies, unresolved V genes account for under half, and no reason is known for the remainder. The sample table contains about 150,000 clones; only one count was recorded for roughly 85% of them. The ten largest clonotypes hold roughly 19% of the sample. Sequenced material: PBMCs or T cells enriched from blood (not recorded which). The receptors were sampled from a woman aged 65 to 85 in a cohort exposed to, infected with or recovered from COVID-19 (not recorded which).

The chain uses TRBV7-9 and TRBJ2-1; D possibly corresponds to TRBD2 (6 bases). CDR1 and CDR2 (germline): SEHNR, FQNEAQ (reference sequence). The CDR3 covers 14 residues. V lost 2 bases to trimming and J lost 5 bases, with 10 bases between them. This chain's CDR3 is CASSLPSENNEQFF. The CDR3 DNA is TGTGCCAGCAGCTTACCTAGCGAAAACAATGAGCAGTTCTTC.

This clone turned up a few times. Written as DNA, the CDR3 is TGTGCCAGCAGCCCTTGGCGGGGACGAGAGACCCAGTACTTC. This gives the protein CASSPWRGRETQYF. This sequence joins TRBV5-6 and TRBJ2-5, with D possibly being TRBD2 (6 bases). The CDR3 length is 14 residues. V was pared by 4 bases and J by 4 bases, with 14 bases between. Germline V gene data show CDR1 as SGHDT and CDR2 as YYEEEE.

DNA for the CDR3: TGTGCCAGCAGTACGGTTACTAACTATGGCTACACCTTC. Translation: CASSTVTNYGYTF. The chain links TRBV6-5 to TRBJ1-2; D remains ambiguous. The V end was cut by 5 bases, the J end by 0 bases, with 7 bases between. Germline V CDR1 and CDR2: MNHEY, SVGAGI. The CDR3 is 13 amino acids.

In its sample, this clone was seen once. This chain links TRBV7-2 with TRBJ2-5; 8 bases line up with TRBD2. V lost 3 bases, J lost 2 bases, and 2 bases stayed unmatched. CDR3 length: 14 residues. Germline lookup yields CDR1 SGHTA and CDR2 FQGNSA. The CDR3: CASSFGTRQETQYF. The DNA of the CDR3 is TGTGCCAGCAGCTTCGGGACTAGGCAAGAGACCCAGTACTTC.

The chain uses TRBV11-3 and TRBJ2-7; D not certain. The CDR3 is made up of 14 amino acids. Trimming took 3 bases from V and 5 from J, leaving 14 bases between them. Germline V lookup: CDR1 SGHNT, CDR2 YENEEA. In nucleotides, the CDR3 is TGTGCCAGCAGCTTGATGGAGTATCTCCACGAGCAGTACTTC. Residues: CASSLMEYLHEQYF.

This clone has just one count. The CDR3 region is CASSLAPRGPLHF. The CDR3 region has the DNA TGCGCCAGCAGCTTGGCCCCGCGGGGACCCCTCCACTTT. The chain is built from TRBV5-1 and TRBJ1-6; no firm D call. Germline V gene data show CDR1 as SGHRS and CDR2 as YFSETQ. The CDR3 is made up of 13 amino acids. Trimming shortened V by 0 bases and J by 12 bases, and 10 bases separated the two germline ends. Full variable domain (rest looked up from reference TRBV5-1 and TRBJ1-6): KAGVTQTPRYLIKTRGQQVTLSCSPISGHRSVSWYQQTPGQGLQFLFEYFSETQRNKGNFPGRFSGRQFSNSRSEMNVSTLELGDSALYLCASSLAPRGPLHFGNGTRLTVT.

This rearrangement joins TRBV18 to TRBJ1-1, with D possibly matching TRBD1 (5 bases). The V gene lost 2 bases and the J gene lost 5 bases, with 15 bases spanning the gap. CDR3 length: 15 residues. Germline CDR1 is KGHSH and CDR2 is LQKENI. The CDR3 coding sequence is TGTGCCAGCTCACCATACGGGAACGGGGGAACTGAAGCTTTCTTT. It translates to CASSPYGNGGTEAFF.

The rearrangement uses TRBV6-1 and TRBJ2-7; D perhaps matches TRBD1 (6 bases). The germline gives CDR1 MNHNS, CDR2 SASEGT. V shed 0 bases and J shed 1 base, with 19 bases lying between them. This CDR3 is built from 18 residues. CDR3 nucleotide sequence: TGTGCCAGCAGTGAAGCACAACGACTCCGGGACACGTCCTACGAGCAGTACTTC. This gives the protein CASSEAQRLRDTSYEQYF.

This clone came up once. This chain links TRBV28 with TRBJ2-3; weak D call: TRBD2 (7 bases). This CDR3 is built from 15 residues. Per germline, CDR1 MDHEN and CDR2 SYDVKM. Trimming shortened V by 6 bases and J by 0 bases, and 13 bases separated the two germline ends. CDR3 DNA: TGTGCCAGCAGGCAAGGGGGGGCTAGCACAGATACGCAGTATTTT. It yields the protein CASRQGGASTDTQYF.

The chain is built from TRBV28 and TRBJ1-2, with D possibly matching TRBD1 (5 bases). The CDR3 spans 13 residues. In germline, CDR1 is MDHEN, CDR2 SYDVKM. Trimming took off 7 bases at V and 3 bases at J, with 12 bases between the two ends. In nucleotides, the CDR3 is TGTGCCAGCAAAGAGACAGCTTACTATGGCTACACCTTC. Translation: CASKETAYYGYTF.

The chain has TRBV6-5 and TRBJ2-3; D is unclear. There are 16 residues in the CDR3. Trimming took off 0 bases at V and 5 bases at J, with 15 bases between the two ends. The V gene's germline CDR1 is MNHEY and CDR2 SVGAGI. Here the CDR3 reads CASSYSKTRAGDTQYF. The CDR3 DNA sequence: TGTGCCAGCAGTTACTCAAAGACCCGAGCAGGAGATACGCAGTATTTT.

The chain uses TRBV29-1 and TRBJ1-4; a possible D gene is TRBD1 (6 bases). This CDR3 has 13 residues. V was trimmed by 2 bases and J by 7 bases, leaving 11 bases between them. Germline CDR1 SQVTM, CDR2 ANQGSEA. The DNA of the CDR3 is TGCAGCGTTGAATTCTGGGGGCGTGAAAAACTGTTTTTT. Its protein product is CSVEFWGREKLFF.

A single count supports this clone. This chain uses TRBV4-2 with TRBJ2-7; perhaps TRBD2 as D (5 bases). The V gene lost 1 base and the J gene lost 0 bases, with 13 bases spanning the gap. Germline-derived CDR1 and CDR2 are LGHNA and YNFKEQ. The CDR3 is 16 residues long. This CDR3 reads CASSQGLVANSYEQYF. DNA for the CDR3: TGTGCCAGCAGCCAAGGGTTGGTAGCGAACTCCTACGAGCAGTACTTC.

CDR3 amino acids: CASRNSGTPYEQYF. The CDR3, as DNA: TGTGCCAGCCGTAATAGCGGGACTCCCTACGAGCAGTACTTC. The V call is TRBV10-3, the J call TRBJ2-7; 8 bases line up with TRBD2. The CDR3 has 14 amino acids. Germline V lookup: CDR1 ENHRY, CDR2 SYGVKD. Trimming took 10 bases from V and 2 from J; bases not matched to a gene: 10.

In this sample, this clone turned up many times. J is TRBJ1-1 and V is TRBV5-1; 8 bases are a match to TRBD1. Germline CDR1 and CDR2: SGHRS and YFSETQ. J gave up 5 bases and V 1 base, and 7 bases lay outside the gene matches. CDR3 length: 15 amino acids. This CDR3 is CASSLQGARDTEAFF. The CDR3 DNA is TGCGCCAGCAGCTTGCAGGGGGCGCGGGATACTGAAGCTTTCTTT. Filled out from reference TRBV5-1 and TRBJ1-1, the complete variable domain reads KAGVTQTPRYLIKTRGQQVTLSCSPISGHRSVSWYQQTPGQGLQFLFEYFSETQRNKGNFPGRFSGRQFSNSRSEMNVSTLELGDSALYLCASSLQGARDTEAFFGQGTRLTVV.

V and J are TRBV7-9 and TRBJ1-2; 10 nucleotides agree with TRBD1. Per germline, CDR1 SEHNR and CDR2 FQNEAQ (reference sequence). With 6 bases clipped from V and 8 bases from J, the junction kept 15 bases outside the gene matches. The CDR3 is made up of 16 amino acids. The CDR3 coding sequence is TGTGCCAGCAGGCCGTCCGGGACAGGGGATATCGACGGCTACACCTTC. Its translation: CASRPSGTGDIDGYTF.

A word on this clone: A junction boundary mismatches the germline segment, possibly from a read error. The chain employs TRBV7-7 and TRBJ1-1; D remains ambiguous. The CDR3 has 13 amino acids. Looked up from germline, CDR1 is SSHAT and CDR2 is FNYEAQ (reference sequence). CDR3 sequence (DNA): TGTGCTAGCAGCTTAGACGGGGAAGCTGAAGCTTTCTTT. Its protein is CASSLDGEAEAFF.